Below, 26 T cell receptor beta chains from the same sample are listed, as sequenced in a study of T cell responses to AZD1222 COVID-19 vaccine. The table came from immunoSEQ multiplex PCR; TCRdb's copy has only in-frame clones and leaves some out. Altogether roughly 120,000 clones are present, 65% to 90% being singletons, with the ten largest covering 7% to 9%. Material: peripheral blood, obtained on day 0 of AZD1222 vaccination. The receptors originated from an adult in good health.

This clone was counted between two and nine times. V usage is TRBV30 and J usage is TRBJ2-3; perhaps TRBD1 as D (6 bases). Germline lookup yields CDR1 GTSNPN and CDR2 SVGIG (reference sequence). CDR3 length equals 11 residues. Trimming pared 8 bases from V and 5 bases from J, leaving 11 bases between. The CDR3 reads CAEMTGDTQYF. The DNA for the CDR3 is TGTGCCGAGATGACAGGAGATACGCAGTATTTT. The whole variable domain, remainder taken from reference TRBV30 and TRBJ2-3, is SQTIHQWPATLVQPVGSPLSLECTVEGTSNPNLYWYRQAAGRGLQLLFYSVGIGQISSEVPQNLSASRPQDRQFILSSKKLLLSDSGFYLCAEMTGDTQYFGPGTRLTVL.

The genes are TRBV10-2 and TRBJ2-7; no clear D. Germline CDR1 WSHSY, CDR2 SAAADI. The CDR3 has 11 amino acids. The germline V and J ends were trimmed by 2 bases and 4 bases, with 3 bases remaining between them. For the CDR3, the DNA is TGCGCCAGCAGTGAGGGGTACGAGCAGTACTTC. Protein sequence: CASSEGYEQYF.

This clone was detected only once. This chain links TRBV7-3 with TRBJ2-1; the match to TRBD1 covers 8 bases. Per germline, CDR1 SGHTA and CDR2 FQGTGA. The trim removed 6 bases at V and 8 bases at J, leaving 6 bases unmatched. This CDR3 comprises 13 residues. The CDR3 reads CASSFPGGHEQFF. The CDR3 nucleotides are TGTGCCAGCAGTTTCCCAGGGGGCCATGAGCAGTTCTTC.

This clone occurred once. The chain uses TRBV9 and TRBJ2-1, with 10 bases that match TRBD2. This CDR3 has 15 amino acids. Losses at the gene ends were 0 bases for V and 4 bases for J; bases not matched to a gene: 1. Germline CDR1 reads SGDLS; CDR2 reads YYNGEE. CDR3 bases: TGTGCCAGCAGCGTAGTGACTAGCGGGTACAATGAGCAGTTCTTC. Translating gives CASSVVTSGYNEQFF.

The chain joins TRBV3-1 (or the pseudogene TRBV3-2) to TRBJ2-3; D is unclear. Trimming removed 4 bases from V and 2 bases from J, with 10 bases in between. The CDR3 has 14 residues. The germline V gene has CDR1 LGHDT and CDR2 YNNKEL (reference sequence). CDR3 sequence (DNA): TGTGCCAGCAGCCCTGGGCTCACCACAGATACGCAGTATTTT. Amino acids: CASSPGLTTDTQYF.

The gene calls are TRBV9 and TRBJ1-1; no reliable D call. V shed 0 bases and J shed 0 bases, with 3 bases lying between them. The CDR3 consists of 13 residues. CDR1 and CDR2 (germline): SGDLS, YYNGEE. The CDR3 region is CASSVGMNTEAFF. CDR3 DNA: TGTGCCAGCAGCGTAGGAATGAACACTGAAGCTTTCTTT. Filled out from reference TRBV9 and TRBJ1-1, the complete variable domain reads DSGVTQTPKHLITATGQRVTLRCSPRSGDLSVYWYQQSLDQGLQFLIQYYNGEERAKGNILERFSAQQFPDLHSELNLSSLELGDSALYFCASSVGMNTEAFFGQGTRLTVV.

The chain carries TRBV28 and TRBJ1-2, with TRBD1 identical over 8 bases. CDR1 and CDR2 (germline): MDHEN, SYDVKM. The V and J ends lost 6 bases and 4 bases, in that order; junction bases with no gene match: 7. CDR3 length: 14 residues. CDR3 in DNA: TGTGCCAGCAGGTCCGACAGGGGACTCTATGGCTACACCTTC. This translates into CASRSDRGLYGYTF.

The chain uses TRBV15 and TRBJ2-5; weak D call: TRBD2 (6 bases). CDR3 size: 14 residues. The V gene lost 1 base and the J gene lost 4 bases, with 10 bases spanning the gap. Germline V gene data show CDR1 as LNHNV and CDR2 as YYDKDF (reference sequence). The CDR3 loop reads CATSRAGARETQYF. CDR3 bases: TGTGCCACCAGCAGAGCGGGAGCGCGAGAGACCCAGTACTTC.

This rearrangement joins TRBV5-1 to TRBJ1-3, with a tentative D call TRBD1 (6 bases). This CDR3 region has 14 residues. The V gene's germline CDR1 is SGHRS and CDR2 YFSETQ. V lost 4 bases and J lost 4, with 12 bases in between. Here the CDR3 reads CASSQDSAGNTIYF. The DNA for the CDR3 is TGCGCCAGCAGCCAGGACAGTGCGGGAAACACCATATATTTT.

The J gene is TRBJ2-7, the V gene TRBV3-1 (or the pseudogene TRBV3-2), with TRBD2 matching over 8 bases. J lost 7 bases, V lost 4 bases, and 12 bases had no gene match. CDR1 LGHDT and CDR2 YNNKEL come from the germline V gene (reference sequence). The CDR3 sequence is 15 residues long. The CDR3 nucleotides are TGTGCCAGCAGCCTCCTGACTAGCGCTGCGAGGGAGCAGTACTTC. It yields the protein CASSLLTSAAREQYF.

The chain links TRBV6-5 to TRBJ2-7; possible D gene TRBD2, 7 bases. V was shortened by 2 bases and J by 6 bases, with 14 bases between the two germline ends. Germline-derived CDR1 and CDR2 are MNHEY and SVGAGI. The CDR3 extends over 14 amino acids. The CDR3: CASSYTGGAGEQYF. The CDR3 DNA reads TGTGCCAGCAGTTACACTGGGGGGGCGGGCGAGCAGTACTTC.

The chain joins TRBV4-2 to TRBJ2-1, with 12 bases lining up with TRBD2. The CDR3 length is 16 residues. CDR1 and CDR2 from the germline V gene are LGHNA and YNFKEQ. The J segment lost 9 bases and the V segment lost 0 bases, leaving 6 bases of the junction unmatched. The CDR3 nucleotides are TGTGCCAGCAGCCAAGAACTAGCGGGAGGTTTCGGTGAGCAGTTCTTC. This encodes CASSQELAGGFGEQFF.

This chain joins TRBV10-1 and TRBJ2-2, with a possible D match to TRBD2 (6 bases). Germline V gene data show CDR1 as WNHNN and CDR2 as SYGVQD (reference sequence). The V end was cut by 4 bases, the J end by 8 bases, with 11 bases between. This CDR3 comprises 13 residues. The CDR3 loop reads CASSAGGSGELFF. The CDR3 DNA is TGCGCCAGCAGTGCTGGGGGGTCGGGGGAGCTGTTTTTT.

The rearrangement joins TRBV19 to TRBJ2-2; 9 bases line up with TRBD1. Looked up from germline, CDR1 is LNHDA and CDR2 is SQIVND (reference sequence). The CDR3 covers 16 residues. Losses at the gene ends were 3 bases for V and 7 bases for J; bases not matched to a gene: 9. The CDR3 here is CASSIPKDRGNGELFF. The CDR3 coding sequence is TGTGCCAGTAGTATTCCTAAGGACAGGGGAAACGGGGAGCTGTTTTTT.

The chain couples TRBV6-2 or TRBV6-3 to TRBJ2-7, with D perhaps TRBD2 (7 bases). Germline V gene lookup returns CDR1 MNHEY and CDR2 SVGEGT. The V end was cut by 6 bases, the J end by 6 bases, with 18 bases between. The CDR3 consists of 14 residues. Here the CDR3 DNA reads TGTGCCAGCAGCCTGACTGGACTAGGGGGCGAGCAGTACTTC. This encodes CASSLTGLGGEQYF.

The CDR3, as DNA: TGTGCCAGCAGAGTGTATAGCAATCAGCCCCAGCATTTT. It is translated as CASRVYSNQPQHF. The rearrangement links TRBV27 to TRBJ1-5, with D unresolved. Germline assignment: CDR1 MNHEY and CDR2 SMNVEV (reference sequence). The CDR3 loop spans 13 amino acids. With 6 bases removed from V and 0 bases from J, the gap between germline ends came to 6 bases.

The chain employs TRBV10-1 and TRBJ1-6; D not resolved. Trimming shortened V by 6 bases and J by 3 bases, and 9 bases separated the two germline ends. CDR3 length equals 14 residues. Looked up from germline, CDR1 is WNHNN and CDR2 is SYGVQD (reference sequence). In DNA form, the CDR3 reads TGCGCCAGCAGCCCCGACGTCTATAATTCACCCCTCCACTTT. Protein: CASSPDVYNSPLHF.

The chain joins TRBV6-1 to TRBJ1-4; weak D call: TRBD1 (5 bases). Germline V gene sequence: CDR1 MNHNS, CDR2 SASEGT. The CDR3 is made up of 16 amino acids. The ends were cut back, 4 bases at V and 0 bases at J, with 12 bases in the middle. CDR3 sequence (DNA): TGTGCCAGCAGTGTACTCGGGACGGCAACTAATGAAAAACTGTTTTTT. As protein: CASSVLGTATNEKLFF.

V and J are TRBV12-3 or TRBV12-4 and TRBJ2-7; the D is unclear. This CDR3 spans 13 amino acids. V was trimmed by 8 bases and J by 2 bases, leaving 13 bases between them. For the CDR3, the DNA is TGTGCCAGCGTCCAAGGGCAGACCTACGAGCAGTACTTC. Amino acid sequence: CASVQGQTYEQYF.

This chain uses TRBV5-6 with TRBJ1-1, with 7 bases aligning to TRBD1. V gave up 2 bases and J gave up 0 bases; unmatched junction bases: 7. Per the germline V gene, CDR1 is SGHDT and CDR2 is YYEEEE. CDR3 length: 16 amino acids. In DNA form, the CDR3 reads TGTGCCAGCAGCTTACGACAGGGCAGAATGAACACTGAAGCTTTCTTT. Translation gives CASSLRQGRMNTEAFF.

V is TRBV7-2 and J is TRBJ2-3; 8 nucleotides match TRBD2. There are 16 residues in the CDR3. The germline V gene encodes CDR1 SGHTA and CDR2 FQGNSA. The trim removed 1 base at V and 4 bases at J, leaving 7 bases unmatched. CDR3 bases: TGTGCCAGCAGCTTAGGGGGGGCGGGAGGCGCAGATACGCAGTATTTT. Protein product: CASSLGGAGGADTQYF.

J is TRBJ2-1 and V is TRBV27; 9 nucleotides match TRBD1. With V trimmed by 2 bases and J by 8 bases, 1 base remained unmatched. Germline V lookup: CDR1 MNHEY, CDR2 SMNVEV (reference sequence). CDR3 size: 13 residues. CDR3 in DNA: TGTGCCAGCAGTTTAGGGACAGGGTATGAGCAGTTCTTC. It is translated as CASSLGTGYEQFF.

This clone was observed a handful of times. The rearrangement joins TRBV19 to TRBJ1-5, with TRBD1 identical over 9 bases. The CDR3 contains 16 residues. Trimming cost V 8 bases and J 0 bases; bases outside gene matches: 8. CDR1 is LNHDA, CDR2 SQIVND, per germline (reference sequence). The CDR3 bases are TGTGCCAGTGCGGACAGGGGAGGGGATAGCAATCAGCCCCAGCATTTT. Translation: CASADRGGDSNQPQHF.

The chain joins TRBV6-5 to TRBJ2-1, with 8 bases that match TRBD1. The germline V gene encodes CDR1 MNHEY and CDR2 SVGAGI. The CDR3 runs 15 residues. J gave up 0 bases and V 4 bases, and 2 bases lay outside the gene matches. DNA for the CDR3: TGTGCCAGCAGTTCGACAGGGGTCTCCTACAATGAGCAGTTCTTC. This sequence encodes CASSSTGVSYNEQFF.

This sequence joins TRBV7-6 and TRBJ2-7, with no clear D. V was clipped by 4 bases and J by 2 bases, with 12 bases between them. This CDR3 is built from 14 residues. Germline V gene data show CDR1 as SGHVS and CDR2 as FNYEAQ. CDR3 DNA sequence: TGTGCCAGCAGCTCCGTCGACGGAACCTACGAGCAGTACTTC. Translating it yields CASSSVDGTYEQYF. Using reference TRBV7-6 and TRBJ2-7 for the parts outside the CDR3, the full variable domain is GAGVSQSPRYKVTKRGQDVALRCDPISGHVSLYWYRQALGQGPEFLTYFNYEAQQDKSGLPNDRFSAERPEGSISTLTIQRTEQRDSAMYRCASSSVDGTYEQYFGPGTRLTVT.

This chain connects TRBV10-2 to TRBJ2-4; D is possibly TRBD2 (7 bases). The CDR3 totals 16 residues. CDR1 is WSHSY, CDR2 SAAADI, per germline. Trimming removed 4 bases from V and 0 bases from J, with 13 bases in between. This CDR3 is CASSVGGPLAKNIQYF. The CDR3 DNA reads as TGCGCCAGCAGTGTGGGGGGGCCTCTAGCCAAAAACATTCAGTACTTC.